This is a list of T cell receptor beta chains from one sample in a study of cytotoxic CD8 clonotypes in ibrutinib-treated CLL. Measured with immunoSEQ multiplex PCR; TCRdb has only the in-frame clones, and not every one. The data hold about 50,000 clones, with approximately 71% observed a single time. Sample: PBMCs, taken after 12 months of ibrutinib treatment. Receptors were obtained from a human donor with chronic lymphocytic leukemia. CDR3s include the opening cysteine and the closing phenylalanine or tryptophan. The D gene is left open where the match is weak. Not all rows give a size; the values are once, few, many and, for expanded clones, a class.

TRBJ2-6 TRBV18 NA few CASSERSAGANVLTF TGTGCCAGCTCGGAGCGGTCAGCTGGGGCCAACGTCCTGACTTTC
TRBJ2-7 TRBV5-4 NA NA CASSSGLAGEQYF TGTGCCAGCAGCTCAGGACTGGCCGGCGAGCAGTACTTC
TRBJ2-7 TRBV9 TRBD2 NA CASSARGGDSYEQYF TGTGCCAGCAGCGCCCGGGGAGGGGACTCCTACGAGCAGTACTTC
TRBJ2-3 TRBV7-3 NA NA CASSLLPAATDTQYF TGTGCCAGCAGCTTATTGCCAGCGGCCACAGATACGCAGTATTTT
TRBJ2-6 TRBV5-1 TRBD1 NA CASSMDRAGANVLTF TGCGCCAGCAGCATGGACAGGGCTGGGGCCAACGTCCTGACTTTC
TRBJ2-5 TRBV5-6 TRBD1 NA CASSRPGGEKGETQYF TGTGCCAGCAGCCGGCCAGGGGGCGAGAAGGGAGAGACCCAGTACTTC
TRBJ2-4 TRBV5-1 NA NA CASSLGSGIVAKNIQYF TGCGCCAGCAGCTTGGGGTCGGGGATTGTTGCCAAAAACATTCAGTACTTC
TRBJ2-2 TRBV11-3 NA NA CASSLDLSGLGTGELFF TGTGCCAGCAGCTTAGATCTCTCCGGATTGGGCACCGGGGAGCTGTTTTTT
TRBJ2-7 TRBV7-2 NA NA CASSLDSGYEQYF TGTGCCAGCAGCTTAGATAGCGGCTACGAGCAGTACTTC
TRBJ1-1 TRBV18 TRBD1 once CASSARGQGGTEAFF TGTGCCAGCTCGGCTCGCGGACAGGGTGGTACTGAAGCTTTCTTT
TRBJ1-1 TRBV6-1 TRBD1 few CASTDQGTGNTEAFF TGTGCCAGCACCGACCAGGGGACAGGTAACACTGAAGCTTTCTTT
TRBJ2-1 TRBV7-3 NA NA CASSLFPFEQFF TGTGCCAGCAGCTTATTTCCTTTTGAGCAGTTCTTC
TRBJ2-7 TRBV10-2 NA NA CASSEVPRGPGSSYEQYF TGCGCCAGCAGTGAGGTACCCCGGGGGCCGGGATCCTCCTACGAGCAGTACTTC
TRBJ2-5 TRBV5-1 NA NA CASSLGAAGDQETQYF TGCGCCAGCAGCTTGGGAGCGGCAGGTGACCAAGAGACCCAGTACTTC
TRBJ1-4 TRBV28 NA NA CASLGAGPEKLFF TGTGCCAGCCTGGGGGCAGGTCCCGAAAAACTGTTTTTT
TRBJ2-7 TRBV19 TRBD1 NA CASSPGQVYEQYF TGTGCCAGTAGCCCGGGACAGGTCTACGAGCAGTACTTC
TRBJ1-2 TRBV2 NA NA CASSEGPGNYGYTF TGTGCCAGCAGTGAAGGCCCGGGGAACTATGGCTACACCTTC
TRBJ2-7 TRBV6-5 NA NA CASSHGIRGGEQYF TGTGCCAGCAGCCATGGAATCAGGGGAGGGGAGCAGTACTTC
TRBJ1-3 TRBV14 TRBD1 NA CASSRLPPGQGDTIYF TGTGCCAGCAGCCGACTGCCTCCGGGACAGGGGGACACCATATATTTT
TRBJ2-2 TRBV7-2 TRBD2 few CASSLALAATGELFF TGTGCCAGCAGCTTAGCCCTAGCGGCCACCGGGGAGCTGTTTTTT
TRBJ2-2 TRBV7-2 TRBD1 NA CASSRQGEVGELFF TGTGCCAGCAGCCGACAGGGGGAAGTCGGGGAGCTGTTTTTT
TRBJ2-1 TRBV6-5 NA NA CASSYTEGVNEQFF TGTGCCAGCAGTTACACCGAAGGAGTTAATGAGCAGTTCTTC
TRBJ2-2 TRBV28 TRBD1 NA CASSYGTGPTGELFF TGTGCCAGCAGTTACGGGACAGGACCCACCGGGGAGCTGTTTTTT
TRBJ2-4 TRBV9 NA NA CASSVAGGAKNIQYF TGTGCCAGCAGCGTAGCCGGAGGGGCCAAAAACATTCAGTACTTC
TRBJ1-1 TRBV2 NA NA CASTITGTQNTEAFF TGTGCCAGCACCATTACCGGGACACAGAACACTGAAGCTTTCTTT
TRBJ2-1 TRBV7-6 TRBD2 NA CASGGLAGYDEQFF TGTGCCAGCGGGGGACTAGCGGGATATGATGAGCAGTTCTTC
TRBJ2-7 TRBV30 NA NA CAWNRPSTWERYEQYF TGTGCCTGGAATCGCCCTTCCACGTGGGAACGGTACGAGCAGTACTTC
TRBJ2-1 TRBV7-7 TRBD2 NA CASSQGLAGDEQFF TGTGCCAGCAGCCAGGGACTAGCTGGCGATGAGCAGTTCTTC
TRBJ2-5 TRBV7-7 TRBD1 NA CASSLLTGQETQYF TGTGCTAGCAGCTTACTGACAGGGCAAGAGACCCAGTACTTC
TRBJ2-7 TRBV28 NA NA CASSDTTGFSEQYF TGTGCCAGCAGCGACACAACAGGGTTTAGCGAGCAGTACTTC
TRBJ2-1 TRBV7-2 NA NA CASSLLGRGEQFF TGTGCCAGCAGCCTCCTTGGGCGGGGTGAGCAGTTCTTC
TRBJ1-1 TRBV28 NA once CASTTGPREAFF TGTGCCAGCACCACGGGACCTCGTGAAGCTTTCTTT
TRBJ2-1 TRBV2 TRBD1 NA CASSAGQGTGNEQFF TGTGCCAGCAGCGCGGGACAGGGTACGGGCAATGAGCAGTTCTTC
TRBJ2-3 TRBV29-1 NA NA CSVEDQGTDTQYF TGCAGCGTTGAAGATCAGGGTACAGATACGCAGTATTTT
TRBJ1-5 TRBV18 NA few CASSQSGDNQPQHF TGTGCCAGCTCACAATCCGGGGACAATCAGCCCCAGCATTTT
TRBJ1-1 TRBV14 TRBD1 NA CASSPYTGVDTEAFF TGTGCCAGCAGCCCTTACACAGGGGTGGACACTGAAGCTTTCTTT
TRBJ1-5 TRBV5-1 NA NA CASSPGGGVSNQPQHF TGCGCCAGCAGCCCGGGCGGGGGCGTGTCTAATCAGCCCCAGCATTTT
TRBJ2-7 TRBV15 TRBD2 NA CATSREGWTSGKTYEQYF TGTGCCACCAGCAGAGAGGGCTGGACTAGCGGGAAAACCTACGAGCAGTACTTC
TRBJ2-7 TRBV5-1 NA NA CASSLRDSLGYEQYF TGCGCCAGCAGCCTGCGTGACAGCCTGGGCTACGAGCAGTACTTC
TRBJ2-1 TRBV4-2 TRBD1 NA CASSHPDRVYNEQFF TGTGCCAGCAGCCATCCTGACAGGGTTTACAATGAGCAGTTCTTC